The 23 T cell receptor beta chains listed next were all sequenced from one sample in a study of T cells after yellow fever vaccination. TCRdb re-called the 5' RACE reads with MiXCR, one entry per CDR3 protein. This sample carries some 300,000 distinct CDR3 sequences, about 10% of them seen once, and the ten largest clones take around 3.2%. This sample comprised CD4+ T cells sorted from PBMCs, obtained 45 days after the yellow fever booster vaccination. Receptors originate from a man aged 18-30 years who received the YFV17D yellow fever vaccine.

A few counts support this clonotype. This CDR3 is CASSPFRDSGYEQYV. The CDR3 DNA reads TGTGCCAGCAGCCCGTTCCGGGACAGTGGATACGAGCAGTACGTC. The rearrangement links TRBV3-1 to TRBJ2-7, with 7 bases aligning to TRBD1. Looked up from germline, CDR1 is LGHDT and CDR2 is YNNKEL (reference sequence). This CDR3 contains 15 residues. The junction had 10 bases not matched to a gene; V was cut back by 4 bases and J by 4 bases.

The gene calls are TRBV9 and TRBJ2-1; 10 bases agree with TRBD1. The CDR3 is 17 amino acids. Germline V gene lookup returns CDR1 SGDLS and CDR2 YYNGEE. V shed 4 bases and J 7 bases; nucleotides not matched to a gene: 14. The CDR3 region has the DNA TGTGCCAGCAGCCCTCGAAGCCCCGGGACAGGGGTGAATGAGCAGTTCTTC. Its translation is CASSPRSPGTGVNEQFF.

At least ten counts were recorded for this clonotype. The chain uses TRBV18 and TRBJ1-4; no firm D call. This CDR3 has 12 residues. Germline CDR1 reads KGHSH; CDR2 reads LQKENI. V lost 3 bases to trimming and J lost 8 bases, with 7 bases between them. The CDR3 reads CASSPFTEKLFF. The CDR3 DNA sequence: TGTGCCAGCTCACCCTTTACGGAAAAACTGTTTTTT.

This clonotype occurred many times. This chain connects TRBV9 to TRBJ1-1; D uncertain. Trimming cost V 2 bases and J 0 bases, with 11 bases left between them. Germline CDR1 is SGDLS and CDR2 is YYNGEE. The CDR3 length is 15 residues. CDR3 in amino acids: CASSVSPTVNTEAFF. Here the CDR3 DNA reads TGTGCCAGCAGCGTTTCTCCAACAGTGAACACTGAAGCTTTCTTT.

The rearrangement uses TRBV7-3 and TRBJ1-3; a possible D gene is TRBD1 (5 bases). V dropped 0 bases and J dropped 2 bases, with 8 bases sitting between them. Germline V gene sequence: CDR1 SGHTA, CDR2 FQGTGA. CDR3 size: 15 residues. The CDR3 sequence: CASSLTPGPGNTIYF. Written as DNA, the CDR3 is TGTGCCAGCAGCTTAACCCCGGGGCCTGGAAACACCATATATTTT.

In DNA form, the CDR3 reads TGTGCCAGTATCTTCCCAAACCGCAATGAGCAGTTCTTC. Translated, it gives CASIFPNRNEQFF. The chain carries TRBV11-2 and TRBJ2-1; no definite D call. This CDR3 spans 13 amino acids. Germline values: CDR1 SGHAT, CDR2 FQNNGV. Trimming removed 9 bases at V and 6 bases at J, with 15 bases between.

The rearrangement joins TRBV6-4 to TRBJ2-3, with D unresolved. Germline CDR1 MRHNA, CDR2 SNTAGT. V was cut by 0 bases and J by 2 bases, with 6 bases left in between. The CDR3 spans 14 residues. The CDR3 region is CASSDSTVTDTQYF. CDR3 DNA sequence: TGTGCCAGCAGTGACTCGACCGTCACAGATACGCAGTATTTT.

The chain recombines TRBV10-3 with TRBJ2-3; unclear D gene. Germline assignment: CDR1 ENHRY and CDR2 SYGVKD. V shed 3 bases and J shed 3 bases, with 10 bases lying between them. This CDR3 has 14 amino acids. The CDR3 DNA reads TGTGCCATCAGTGACTATTCAGTGACAGATACGCAGTATTTT. Translated, it gives CAISDYSVTDTQYF.

J is TRBJ1-4 and V is TRBV9; possible D gene TRBD1, 5 bases. Trimming pared 2 bases from V and 8 bases from J, leaving 13 bases between. CDR3 size: 14 residues. The germline V gene has CDR1 SGDLS and CDR2 YYNGEE. The CDR3 sequence is CASSVGGGYEKLFF. CDR3 DNA sequence: TGTGCCAGCAGCGTTGGGGGAGGGTACGAAAAACTGTTTTTT. Using reference TRBV9 and TRBJ1-4 for the parts outside the CDR3, the full variable domain is DSGVTQTPKHLITATGQRVTLRCSPRSGDLSVYWYQQSLDQGLQFLIQYYNGEERAKGNILERFSAQQFPDLHSELNLSSLELGDSALYFCASSVGGGYEKLFFGSGTQLSVL.

The rearrangement uses TRBV6-5 and TRBJ1-4; no firm D call. This CDR3 comprises 16 residues. The V gene's germline CDR1 is MNHEY and CDR2 SVGAGI. The germline V and J ends were trimmed by 0 bases and 7 bases, with 15 bases remaining between them. In DNA form, the CDR3 reads TGTGCCAGCAGTTACTCGGGAGCTCAAGTTGGTGAAAAACTGTTTTTT. Encoded protein: CASSYSGAQVGEKLFF.

A few counts support this clonotype. The J gene is TRBJ1-2, the V gene TRBV7-3, with D perhaps TRBD1 (5 bases). The germline V gene encodes CDR1 SGHTA and CDR2 FQGTGA. Trimming shortened V by 2 bases and J by 4 bases, and 17 bases separated the two germline ends. The CDR3 is 16 amino acids. The CDR3: CASSLWFWVQGYGYTF. CDR3 nucleotides: TGTGCCAGCAGCTTATGGTTCTGGGTTCAGGGCTATGGCTACACCTTC. Full variable domain (remainder filled in from reference TRBV7-3 and TRBJ1-2): GAGVSQTPSNKVTEKGKYVELRCDPISGHTALYWYRQSLGQGPEFLIYFQGTGAADDSGLPNDRFFAVRPEGSVSTLKIQRTERGDSAVYLCASSLWFWVQGYGYTFGSGTRLTVV.

This chain links TRBV3-1 with TRBJ1-1; 7 bases agree with TRBD1. This CDR3 comprises 16 residues. With V trimmed by 0 bases and J by 1 base, 5 bases remained unmatched. Germline loops: CDR1 LGHDT, CDR2 YNNKEL (reference sequence). The CDR3 is CASSQDGTDRNTEAFF. DNA for the CDR3: TGTGCCAGCAGCCAAGATGGGACAGACCGGAACACTGAAGCTTTCTTT. Looking up the rest from reference TRBV3-1 and TRBJ1-1 gives the full variable domain: DTAVSQTPKYLVTQMGNDKSIKCEQNLGHDTMYWYKQDSKKFLKIMFSYNNKELIINETVPNRFSPKSPDKAHLNLHINSLELGDSAVYFCASSQDGTDRNTEAFFGQGTRLTVV.

The V gene is TRBV5-4, the J gene TRBJ1-4, with D unclear. With 3 bases removed from V and 8 bases from J, the gap between germline ends came to 14 bases. Germline values: CDR1 SGHNT, CDR2 YYREEE (reference sequence). The CDR3 contains 14 residues. The CDR3 DNA follows: TGTGCCAGCAGCTCCCAACTCGATAAAGAAAAACTGTTTTTT. Translation gives CASSSQLDKEKLFF.

This clonotype was counted only a few times. The V call is TRBV27, the J call TRBJ1-2; D unclear. CDR1 and CDR2 from the germline V gene are MNHEY and SMNVEV (reference sequence). V gave up 0 bases and J gave up 5 bases, with 13 bases separating them. The CDR3 runs 15 residues. The CDR3 DNA follows: TGTGCCAGCAGTTTATCGGGCGGAATCCTTTATGGCTACACCTTC. The encoded protein is CASSLSGGILYGYTF.

The V gene is TRBV27, the J gene TRBJ2-5; the D gene is possibly TRBD1 (5 bases). V lost 3 bases and J 5 bases, leaving 13 bases between the germline ends. The germline V gene encodes CDR1 MNHEY and CDR2 SMNVEV (reference sequence). CDR3 length equals 14 residues. The CDR3 nucleotides are TGTGCCAGCAGTTTGCGAAGGGGTGGCGAGACCCAGTACTTC. Its protein product is CASSLRRGGETQYF.

The rearrangement uses TRBV15 and TRBJ1-1; no definite D call. This CDR3 has 12 amino acids. V was clipped by 5 bases and J by 10 bases, with 14 bases between them. Germline CDR1 and CDR2: LNHNV and YYDKDF (reference sequence). The CDR3 DNA follows: TGTGCCACCAGCGCCGCCGAGGCTGGAGCTTTCTTT. Translation gives CATSAAEAGAFF.

This clonotype was counted a few times. The rearrangement links TRBV25-1 to TRBJ2-7; no firm D call. V lost 3 bases, J lost 2 bases, and 11 bases lay in between. This CDR3 region has 14 residues. Germline lookup yields CDR1 MGHDK and CDR2 SYGVNS. In nucleotides, the CDR3 is TGTGCCAGCAGTGACAGGCCCCATACCTACGAGCAGTACTTC. Protein: CASSDRPHTYEQYF.

In this sample, this clonotype turned up a few times. This rearrangement joins TRBV6-5 to TRBJ1-2; possible D gene TRBD1, 5 bases. CDR3 length: 14 residues. V gave up 2 bases and J gave up 5 bases, with 12 bases separating them. Germline values: CDR1 MNHEY, CDR2 SVGAGI. CDR3 sequence (DNA): TGTGCCAGCAGTTACACCGGGACCTTTTATGGCTACACCTTC. As protein: CASSYTGTFYGYTF.

There are a few counts of this clonotype. The V gene is TRBV20-1, the J gene TRBJ1-1; 7 positions match TRBD1. V gave up 6 bases and J gave up 3 bases; unmatched junction bases: 13. The CDR3 totals 15 residues. Germline V gene data show CDR1 as DFQATT and CDR2 as SNEGSKA (reference sequence). The CDR3 DNA sequence: TGCAGTGCCAGGGGGGACACAGTGTTGTACACTGAAGCTTTCTTT. Translating gives CSARGDTVLYTEAFF.

This clonotype showed up just a few times. The gene calls are TRBV7-9 and TRBJ1-2; no reliable D call. Trimming pared 3 bases from V and 13 bases from J, leaving 15 bases between. Germline V gene sequence: CDR1 SEHNR, CDR2 FQNEAQ (reference sequence). The CDR3 is made up of 12 amino acids. CDR3 nucleotide sequence: TGTGCCAGCAGCTTCGGTCCTGATCACCCCACCTTC. Translated, it gives CASSFGPDHPTF.

This clonotype was observed a handful of times. This chain links TRBV6-1 with TRBJ2-3, with D maybe TRBD2 (6 bases). The CDR3 loop spans 13 amino acids. Between the trimmed V and J ends, which lost 7 bases and 6 bases, there was a span of 14 bases. CDR1 MNHNS and CDR2 SASEGT come from the germline V gene. The CDR3 nucleotides read TGTGCCAGCATCCCCGGGGGAGTGGATACGCAGTATTTT. Translating gives CASIPGGVDTQYF.

This clonotype has only a few counts. This sequence joins TRBV6-6 and TRBJ1-1; 8 nucleotides agree with TRBD1. J gave up 4 bases and V 3 bases, and 1 base lay outside the gene matches. Germline assignment: CDR1 MNHNY and CDR2 SVGAGI (reference sequence). The CDR3 is 13 residues long. In nucleotides, the CDR3 is TGTGCCAGCAGTTATGGGACAGGCACTGAAGCTTTCTTT. Translating it yields CASSYGTGTEAFF.

The table lists this clonotype with a few counts. This chain uses TRBV5-5 with TRBJ2-3; perhaps D is TRBD1 or TRBD2 (6 bases each). Between the trimmed V and J ends, which lost 0 bases and 0 bases, there was a span of 11 bases. This CDR3 spans 16 amino acids. From germline, CDR1 is SGHKS and CDR2 YYEKEE (reference sequence). This CDR3 is CASSLAGAYSTDTQYF. CDR3 nucleotides: TGTGCCAGCAGCTTGGCGGGGGCTTATAGCACAGATACGCAGTATTTT.